Listed below are T cell receptor beta chains from one sample, sequenced in a study of breast tumors, draining lymph nodes, adjacent tissues. TCRdb recomputed calls from the multiplex PCR reads with MiXCR, one row per CDR3 protein. The sample has 25,000 or so distinct CDR3 sequences; around 23% are singletons. The material sequenced was breast tumor tissue. Receptors originate from a female donor with breast cancer. Some clones in this sample may be carry-over from other donors' samples. CDR3s include the opening cysteine and the closing phenylalanine or tryptophan. A D gene is named only where the DNA matches it firmly. Not every row has a clone size; where given, it reads once, few, many or a size class.

TRBV24-1	.	many	TRBJ2-7	CATSDAGSRPYEQYF	TGTGCCACCAGTGACGCAGGGAGTCGTCCCTACGAGCAGTACTTC
TRBV6-1	TRBD1	many	TRBJ1-4	CASSDLKPFGTGSDEKLFF	TGTGCCAGCAGCGATCTGAAGCCGTTCGGGACAGGGAGTGATGAAAAACTGTTTTTT
TRBV7-2	TRBD1	.	TRBJ2-1	CASTVQGGPYNEQFF	TGTGCCAGCACGGTACAGGGGGGTCCTTACAATGAGCAGTTCTTC
TRBV5-6	.	many	TRBJ2-7	CASSAPRDKAFYEQYF	TGTGCCAGCAGCGCCCCCCGGGACAAGGCCTTTTACGAGCAGTACTTC
TRBV4-1	TRBD1	.	TRBJ2-3	CASSQDTGGTPVLYTQYF	TGCGCCAGCAGCCAAGACACAGGGGGCACGCCAGTACTTTATACGCAGTATTTT
TRBV12-3/TRBV12-4	.	.	TRBJ2-1	CASSFPGKYIYEQFF	TGTGCCAGCAGTTTTCCCGGGAAATATATCTACGAGCAGTTCTTC
TRBV3-1	.	.	TRBJ2-1	CASSQGLPGVYNGQFF	TGTGCCAGCAGCCAAGGCCTACCGGGTGTGTACAATGGGCAGTTCTTC
TRBV11-1	.	many	TRBJ2-5	CASSSTAWDQETQYF	TGTGCCAGCAGCTCAACGGCCTGGGATCAAGAGACCCAGTACTTC
TRBV4-1	.	many	TRBJ2-1	CASRGPSVFSDLPTGLGEQFF	TGCGCCAGCAGGGGCCCCTCTGTTTTTAGCGATCTCCCCACAGGGTTGGGGGAGCAGTTCTTC
TRBV4-1	TRBD2	many	TRBJ2-5	CASSQALGLVQETQYF	TGCGCCAGCAGCCAAGCCTTGGGACTAGTGCAAGAGACCCAGTACTTC
TRBV30	.	many	TRBJ2-7	CAWSGRAGISEQYF	TGTGCCTGGAGTGGACGGGCAGGGATAAGCGAGCAGTACTTC
TRBV10-3	.	many	TRBJ2-6	CAISGAGLTSGANVLTF	TGTGCCATCAGTGGGGCAGGGCTGACATCTGGGGCCAACGTCCTGACTTTC
TRBV19	.	many	TRBJ2-2	CATSSYSGNTGELFF	TGTGCCACTAGTTCTTATAGCGGGAACACCGGGGAGCTGTTTTTT
TRBV27	TRBD2	many	TRBJ2-1	CASRAVTSGYNEQFF	TGTGCCAGCAGGGCAGTTACTAGCGGATACAATGAGCAGTTCTTC
TRBV11-2	.	few	TRBJ2-6	CASSPTAQRYSGANVLTF	TGTGCCAGCAGCCCGACAGCCCAGCGCTACTCTGGGGCCAACGTCCTGACTTTC
TRBV4-1	.	many	TRBJ1-6	CASSQDLGSPLHF	TGCGCCAGCAGCCAAGATCTGGGGTCACCCCTCCACTTT
TRBV12-3/TRBV12-4	TRBD2	many	TRBJ2-7	CASSPGLAASYEQYF	TGTGCCAGCAGCCCCGGACTAGCGGCCTCCTACGAGCAGTACTTC
TRBV25-1	TRBD2	many	TRBJ2-3	CASSEWTSGSETDTQYF	TGTGCCAGCAGCGAGTGGACTAGCGGGAGTGAGACAGATACGCAGTATTTT
TRBV5-1	TRBD2	many	TRBJ2-3	CASSLGLMGLAGSTDTQYF	TGCGCCAGCAGCCTTGGCCTAATGGGACTAGCGGGTAGCACAGATACGCAGTATTTT
TRBV20-1	TRBD2	.	TRBJ2-1	CSARTSSGMGNEQFF	TGCAGTGCTAGAACCTCTAGCGGGATGGGAAATGAGCAGTTCTTC
TRBV19	.	many	TRBJ2-1	CASSITPFGNEQFF	TGTGCCAGTAGTATAACCCCCTTTGGGAATGAGCAGTTCTTC
TRBV5-6	.	many	TRBJ2-1	CASSWGRNEQFF	TGTGCCAGCAGCTGGGGGCGCAATGAGCAGTTCTTC
TRBV29-1	.	.	TRBJ2-1	CSVEESSSGAYNEQFF	TGCAGCGTTGAAGAGTCCTCGTCAGGGGCCTACAATGAGCAGTTCTTC
TRBV30	.	few	TRBJ2-3	CAGGGGRAADTQYF	TGTGCCGGGGGGGGGGGCAGGGCAGCAGATACGCAGTATTTT
TRBV20-1	TRBD2	many	TRBJ2-3	CSAGGGGTTDTQYF	TGCAGTGCTGGCGGGGGAGGCACCACAGATACGCAGTATTTT
TRBV11-2	.	many	TRBJ2-5	CASSSRAGEETQYF	TGTGCCAGCAGCTCCCGGGCAGGGGAAGAGACCCAGTACTTC
TRBV10-3	.	.	TRBJ2-7	CAIGSGIDEQYF	TGTGCCATCGGGAGCGGAATCGACGAGCAGTACTTC
TRBV3-1	.	many	TRBJ2-2	CASSQEVWTGELFF	TGTGCCAGCAGCCAAGAGGTGTGGACCGGGGAGCTGTTTTTT
TRBV6-5	TRBD2	many	TRBJ2-7	CASSLTGTSGRGPGYEQYF	TGTGCCAGCAGTCTTACGGGGACTAGCGGGAGGGGCCCTGGATACGAGCAGTACTTC
TRBV20-1	.	many	TRBJ2-1	CSASGAGSYNEQFF	TGCAGTGCTAGCGGGGCAGGCTCCTACAATGAGCAGTTCTTC
TRBV20-1	TRBD2	many	TRBJ2-3	CSAWMGLAGADTQYF	TGCAGTGCTTGGATGGGACTAGCGGGAGCGGATACGCAGTATTTT
TRBV5-4	.	many	TRBJ2-2	CASSPYSKRTGELFF	TGTGCCAGCAGCCCGTATTCGAAACGCACCGGGGAGCTGTTTTTT
TRBV6-6	TRBD1	.	TRBJ1-1	CASSYGQGRNTEAFF	TGTGCCAGCAGTTATGGACAGGGGAGGAACACTGAAGCTTTCTTT
TRBV15	.	medium-sized	TRBJ2-1	CATSRDRGEYNEQFF	TGTGCCACCAGCAGAGATAGGGGGGAGTACAATGAGCAGTTCTTC
TRBV30	.	many	TRBJ2-3	CAWSENSLLSTDTQYF	TGTGCCTGGAGTGAAAACAGCTTACTGAGCACAGATACGCAGTATTTT
TRBV30	TRBD2	many	TRBJ2-7	CAWSGGGSAYEQYF	TGTGCCTGGAGTGGCGGCGGGAGTGCTTACGAGCAGTACTTC
TRBV9	TRBD2	.	TRBJ2-1	CASSVASGRYSSYNEQFF	TGTGCCAGCAGCGTAGCTAGCGGGAGGTATAGCTCCTACAATGAGCAGTTCTTC
TRBV7-6	.	.	TRBJ1-6	CASSEAGAGDSPLHF	TGTGCCAGCAGCGAAGCCGGGGCAGGGGATTCACCCCTCCACTTT
TRBV5-1	.	.	TRBJ2-7	CASSLDSRYYEQYF	TGCGCCAGCAGCCTTGACAGTCGGTACTACGAGCAGTACTTC
TRBV7-8	TRBD1	many	TRBJ2-7	CASSLGQDRGYPTYEQYF	TGTGCCAGCAGCTTAGGACAGGACAGGGGATATCCCACCTACGAGCAGTACTTC
TRBV9	TRBD2	.	TRBJ2-1	CASSVRGERYNEQFF	TGTGCCAGCAGCGTGCGGGGGGAACGGTACAATGAGCAGTTCTTC
TRBV4-1	.	.	TRBJ2-5	CASSQPQDRETQYF	TGCGCCAGCAGCCAGCCGCAGGACCGAGAGACCCAGTACTTC
TRBV20-1	.	.	TRBJ2-1	CSAGDRDNEQFF	TGCAGTGCTGGCGACCGGGACAATGAGCAGTTCTTC
TRBV20-1	.	medium-sized	TRBJ1-4	CSASEPPGEKLFF	TGCAGTGCTAGTGAGCCCCCCGGGGAAAAACTGTTTTTT
TRBV25-1	TRBD2	.	TRBJ2-5	CASSEAPRLAGSQETQYF	TGTGCCAGCAGTGAAGCCCCCCGACTAGCGGGAAGCCAAGAGACCCAGTACTTC
TRBV20-1	.	many	TRBJ1-3	CSARWDISGNTIYF	TGCAGTGCTAGGTGGGACATCTCTGGAAACACCATATATTTT
TRBV20-1	.	many	TRBJ2-7	CSARDLASEQYF	TGCAGTGCTAGAGATCTCGCGTCCGAGCAGTACTTC
TRBV5-6	.	many	TRBJ1-2	CASSPGLGVNYGYTF	TGTGCCAGCAGCCCCGGTCTGGGGGTAAACTATGGCTACACCTTC
TRBV20-1	TRBD1	few	TRBJ1-1	CSARDYRGGSNTEAFF	TGCAGTGCTAGAGACTACAGGGGAGGCTCGAACACTGAAGCTTTCTTT
TRBV11-2	.	many	TRBJ2-2	CASSLGDSIGGELFF	TGTGCCAGCAGCTTAGGAGACAGCATTGGCGGGGAGCTGTTTTTT
TRBV7-2	.	many	TRBJ2-3	CASSLGAGLTDTQYF	TGTGCCAGCAGCTTAGGGGCGGGCCTCACAGATACGCAGTATTTT
TRBV6-5	TRBD1	many	TRBJ2-2	CASSTRTGRNTGELFF	TGTGCCAGCAGCACCCGGACAGGGAGGAACACCGGGGAGCTGTTTTTT
TRBV5-6	TRBD1	many	TRBJ1-4	CASSLGTVPNEKLFF	TGTGCCAGCAGCCTGGGGACAGTGCCTAATGAAAAACTGTTTTTT
TRBV4-1	.	.	TRBJ2-7	CASSQDRQQTHF	TGCGCCAGCAGCCAAGATCGACAGCAAACCCACTTC
TRBV2	.	many	TRBJ2-7	CASSPEAVGSHEQYF	TGTGCCAGCAGCCCTGAGGCGGTGGGGTCCCACGAGCAGTACTTC
TRBV4-1	TRBD2	many	TRBJ2-3	CASSPEGAGADTQYF	TGCGCCAGCAGCCCTGAAGGAGCGGGAGCAGATACGCAGTATTTT
TRBV20-1	.	many	TRBJ2-7	CSASLGLYEQYF	TGCAGTGCTAGCCTAGGACTCTACGAGCAGTACTTC